This record concerns one TCR beta chain sequence. The antigen it binds to is not known. One base away there is no much larger clone; base qualities are not given. For CDR1 and CDR2, the germline V gene (reference sequence) lists MNHEY and SMNVEV. Measured from the cysteine to the phenylalanine, the CDR3 is 17 residues long. The CDR3 DNA has 51 bases and is translated from base 1. Clipping removes 3 bases from V and 5 bases from J, with 8 as the unmatched junction base count. This sample is part of a study of shared clonotypes between healthy human individuals (dated by TCRdb to the early 2020s). For the study in its entirety: The cohort included three men and a couple of women between 18 and 49 years of age. Per donor, three plates each were used for CD4 naive and CD4 memory, two for CD8 naive, and one for CD8 memory. To estimate repertoire size and how much clonotype sharing occurs between individuals, the study deeply sequenced the blood TCR repertoires of several healthy adults. To increase sequencing depth and limit assay-specific biases, TCR repertoire library preparation and sequencing were carried out by different laboratories using diverse techniques. Between about 0.85 and 8.9 billion PBMCs per donor were obtained by leukapheresis. Overall study results and their limits: Sampling was limited to blood, and TCR repertoires in tissue likely differ from TCR repertoires in blood. Naive subsets generally had larger estimated clonotype richness than memory subsets. Based on pairwise subsampling, the degree of clonotype sharing among donors was expected to be affected by sequencing depth. Sharing across a handful of donors was observed for approximately 5% of naive CD4, 3% to 3.5% of naive CD8, 2% to 2.5% of memory CD4, and around 0.42% of memory CD8 clonotypes. Because the study included only a small number of donors, the genetic and exposure-history diversity represented was limited. Rarefaction of sorted-subset datasets indicated incomplete sequencing despite the large sequencing depth. Clonotypes shared by all four sorted-subset donors showed higher generation probabilities than non-shared clonotypes.

Using the deep immunoSEQ assay, TCR CDR3 regions were amplified from genomic DNA by multiplex PCR. Extracted genomic DNA from each cell subset was distributed evenly across all wells of several immunoSEQ 96-well plates, and each plate was treated as a replicate. For sorted subsets, roughly 0.2 ug genomic DNA, equal to 30,000 or so T cell genomes, was loaded into each replicate PCR. Purified libraries were quantified with a Qubit 3.0 fluorometer, sized on a Bioanalyzer 2100, and re-quantified with the KAPA Library Quantification kit. A separate single-read 150-cycle Illumina NextSeq 550 flow cell was used to sequence each immunoSEQ 96-well plate. The authors' pipeline ran thus. Because the immunoSEQ output included only junctional sequences and no quality scores, the filtering could not be the same as the filtering used for full-length reads. Sequences were annotated with PyIR, a Python wrapper for IgBLAST v1.9, and V/J genes and CDR3 were assigned using IMGT germline references. Reads with weak V/J assignments (E-value above 1e-6), missing CDR3, stop codons, out-of-frame junctions, or ambiguous translated residues were removed. V3J clonotypes were defined as sequences sharing an identical inferred V gene, J gene, and CDR3 amino acid sequence. To compute the percentage overlap between repertoires, the number of shared unique clonotypes was divided by the size of the smaller repertoire. Three approaches were used to assess repertoire richness: RTK rarefaction, the Chao1 estimator, and Recon v2.1 estimates of unobserved clonotypes. Generation probabilities were computed with OLGA for all TCRbeta clonotypes obtained by the gDNA method from four donors. Entries here come from immuneACCESS through TCRdb and include only in-frame sequences with V and J called. Some clones fail to appear in such tables; in the studies checked, an unresolved V gene covers under half of the shortfall, and the cause of the remainder is unknown. The DNA gave D and trimming, while V, J and clone size come from that table. A total of 950,000 to 1,200,000 clones appear in this sample, 60% to 80% of them only once. 0.89% of the sample is in the top ten clones.

The donors were healthy, HIV-negative adults with no recently reported acute infections or vaccinations. Every donor was a Caucasian adult residing in Nashville, Tennessee, USA. CD4+ T cells were enriched by magnetic negative selection; naive cells were then positively selected on CD45RA, and the negative fraction formed the memory subset. Blood was collected by leukapheresis, and PBMCs were isolated by Ficoll-Histopaque density gradient centrifugation and then cryopreserved in liquid nitrogen vapor phase. Analytical flow cytometry was used to check the purity and quantity of each magnetically sorted T cell population. Each sorted fraction had its genomic DNA isolated and then quantified by UV absorbance on a Nanodrop 2000c.

Sequenced material: memory CD4+ T cells from PBMCs. The cell subset or site label on this specimen signifies: CD45RA-negative fraction. The receptor comes from a man younger than 30 in good health. Some clones in this sample may be carry-over from other donors' samples. The V and J segments used are TRBV27 and TRBJ2-2, with 11 middle bases fitting TRBD1. CDR3 region: CASSFPPGQGGTGELFF. The nucleotide sequence is given as TGTGCCAGCAGTTTCCCCCCGGGACAGGGGGGAACCGGGGAGCTGTTTTTT.